This TCR beta chain originates from a study of OX40 agonist ivuxolimab in advanced cancers. The table lists this clone with a count of one. This table comes from immunoSEQ multiplex PCR, and its TCRdb copy is limited to in-frame clones, with some not included. Of 37,000 or so clones in the sample, 74% were seen once. The sequence came from an adult with an advanced solid tumor such as melanoma, head and neck, liver or kidney cancer. The sequenced sample was CD4+ or CD8+ T cells sorted from blood, obtained in a trial of the OX40 agonist ivuxolimab.

DNA for the CDR3: TGTGCCAGCTCAAAAAACAATGAGCAGTTCTTC. This translates into CASSKNNEQFF. This chain links TRBV18 with TRBJ2-1; D gene uncertain. This CDR3 has 11 amino acids. Between the trimmed V and J ends, which lost 5 bases and 5 bases, there was a span of 4 bases. Per the germline V gene, CDR1 is KGHSH and CDR2 is LQKENI.